This T cell receptor beta chain stems from a study of a mutant IDH1 vaccine in newly diagnosed glioma. Per germline, CDR1 SGHRS and CDR2 YFSETQ. V was pared by 0 bases and J by 4 bases, with 13 bases between. This CDR3 spans 15 amino acids. The method was immunoSEQ multiplex PCR; TCRdb's version includes in-frame clones alone and lacks a portion of them. The sample contains 50,000 to 75,000 clones, 75% to 95% of which appear only once. This sample's time point: baseline, week 1 (first vaccination visit). Treatment of the sample: pre-vaccination baseline after standard-of-care therapy. The sequenced sample was PBMCs, obtained from a glioma patient treated with radiotherapy, temozolomide or both. The V gene is TRBV5-1, the J gene TRBJ1-1; D ambiguous. The TCR was taken from a man in his fifties or sixties with glioma. CDR3 nucleotides: TGCGCCAGCAGCTTGGGAGGTGGGGTAGGCACTGAAGCTTTCTTT. It specifies CASSLGGGVGTEAFF. The variable domain in full, completed from reference TRBV5-1 and TRBJ1-1, reads KAGVTQTPRYLIKTRGQQVTLSCSPISGHRSVSWYQQTPGQGLQFLFEYFSETQRNKGNFPGRFSGRQFSNSRSEMNVSTLELGDSALYLCASSLGGGVGTEAFFGQGTRLTVV.